This T cell receptor (beta chain) was recorded in a study of identical twins. The cDNA had a unique molecular identifier and a template-switch universal primer site. Each CDR3 protein is one row after TCRdb ran MiXCR on the 5' RACE reads. The data hold fewer than 800,000 distinct CDR3 sequences, with 7.1% observed a single time. Study-level points and caveats: The authors drew conclusions from cross-sectional statistical analysis rather than following the same donors. Fewer insertions characterized abundant cord blood beta clonotypes, whereas memory repertoires showed none.

About this clonotype itself: Antigen unknown.

V lost 2 bases, J lost 2 bases, and 8 bases stayed unmatched. Germline CDR1 reads MNHEY; CDR2 reads SVGAGI. This CDR3 contains 17 residues. This same sample was also taken into another study, of yellow fever vaccine responses in identical twins.

This TCR was recovered from a woman between 18 and 30 years old in good health. This sequence joins TRBV6-5 and TRBJ2-3; 9 bases line up with TRBD1. What was sequenced was PBMCs. The CDR3 spells CASSYRTGTGITDTQYF. CDR3 bases: TGTGCCAGCAGTTACCGAACCGGGACAGGGATCACAGATACGCAGTATTTT.